This TCR beta chain was observed in a study of T cells in Graves' hyperthyroidism and ophthalmopathy. Whole-study context: Prior to any treatment, at the point of initial diagnosis, peripheral blood was collected.

This CDR3 comprises 17 residues. Per the germline V gene, CDR1 is SGHTA and CDR2 is FQGNSA. The ends lost 0 bases at V and 7 bases at J; junction bases unmatched: 11. A note on this clonotype: This clone may be a read error of a much larger clone one base away.

The source material, RNA transcripts, was used to amplify TCR beta CDR3 regions. In the first-round RT-PCR of the TCR CDR3, the HTBI primer set was used. TCRdb re-called the multiplex PCR reads through MiXCR, storing one row per CDR3 protein. The data contain approximately 610,000 distinct CDR3 sequences, around 15% of them singletons. Each patient was aged 18 to 65 and had newly diagnosed hyperthyroidism of under 2 months' duration. Patients with uncontrolled infections, other autoimmune diseases, pregnancy or lactation were excluded. The sequenced material came from blood. The sequence was collected from a woman younger than 35 with Graves' hyperthyroidism. V gene TRBV7-2 combines with J gene TRBJ2-3; 9 bases map to TRBD2. CDR3 bases: TGTGCCAGCAGCTTAGCTGTGCGGGGGGGCCGGGGATATACGCAGTATTTT. Translation gives CASSLAVRGGRGYTQYF.